This T cell receptor (beta chain) was profiled in a study of blood T cell repertoires in COVID-19. Looking at the study overall: The United States, Italy and Spain provided the acute and convalescent COVID-19 samples. Sources were T cells, B-cell-depleted T cells, or PBMCs; the material itself was cDNA or gDNA.

This clone has more than one count but fewer than ten. Original data processing: Reference gene primer amplification yielded estimated nucleated cell counts. Produced via immunoSEQ multiplex PCR; TCRdb's table is partial and in-frame only. That table gives V, J and clone size, and the DNA gave D and trimming. The table includes approximately 100,000 clones, roughly 88% detected once. The junction had 16 bases not matched to a gene; V was cut back by 4 bases and J by 4 bases. CDR1 is SGHNT, CDR2 YYREEE, per germline (reference sequence). This CDR3 is built from 17 residues. This clonotype was obtained from a human donor in a cohort sampled during active COVID-19. The sequencing input was peripheral blood. J is TRBJ2-7 and V is TRBV5-4; TRBD2 aligns across 8 bases. The CDR3 spells CASSPTGSGSAAYEQYF. CDR3 nucleotide sequence: TGTGCCAGCAGCCCTACTGGCAGCGGGAGTGCCGCATACGAGCAGTACTTC. The full variable domain, its missing parts supplied by reference TRBV5-4 and TRBJ2-7, is ETGVTQSPTHLIKTRGQQVTLRCSSQSGHNTVSWYQQALGQGPQFIFQYYREEENGRGNFPPRFSGLQFPNYSSELNVNALELDDSALYLCASSPTGSGSAAYEQYFGPGTRLTVT.